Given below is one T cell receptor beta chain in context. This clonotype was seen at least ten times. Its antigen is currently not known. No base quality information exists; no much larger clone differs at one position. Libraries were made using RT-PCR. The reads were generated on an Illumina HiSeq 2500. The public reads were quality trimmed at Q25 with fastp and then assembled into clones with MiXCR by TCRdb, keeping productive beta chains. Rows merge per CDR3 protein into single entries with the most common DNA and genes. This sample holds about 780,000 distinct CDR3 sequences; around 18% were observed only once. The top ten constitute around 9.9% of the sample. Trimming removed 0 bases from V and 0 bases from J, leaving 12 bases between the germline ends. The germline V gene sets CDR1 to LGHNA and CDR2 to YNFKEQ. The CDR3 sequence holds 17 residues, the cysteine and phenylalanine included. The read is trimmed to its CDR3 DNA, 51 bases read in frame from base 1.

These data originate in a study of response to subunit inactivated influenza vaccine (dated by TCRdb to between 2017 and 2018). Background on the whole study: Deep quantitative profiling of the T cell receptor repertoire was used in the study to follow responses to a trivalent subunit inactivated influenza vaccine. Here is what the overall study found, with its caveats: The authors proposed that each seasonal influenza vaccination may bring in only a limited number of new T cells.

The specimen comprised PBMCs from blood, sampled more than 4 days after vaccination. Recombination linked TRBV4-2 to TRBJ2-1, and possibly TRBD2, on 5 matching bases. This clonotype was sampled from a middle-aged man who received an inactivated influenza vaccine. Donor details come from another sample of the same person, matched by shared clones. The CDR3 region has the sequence CASSQDYTGSSYNEQFF. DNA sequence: TGTGCCAGCAGCCAAGATTATACGGGGAGCTCCTACAATGAGCAGTTCTTC.